This is a list of T cell receptor beta chains from one sample in a study of blood T cell repertoires in COVID-19. Profiling relied on immunoSEQ multiplex PCR, and the TCRdb table lists in-frame clones only, not all of them. The sample has roughly 91,000 clones, 70% to 85% seen once. Sequenced input: peripheral blood. The receptors derive from an older man with acute or convalescent COVID-19. The CDR3 runs from the conserved cysteine through the conserved F or W. The D gene is left open where the match is weak. Expanded clones get a size class; other rows say once, few or many, or leave the size out.

clone size: NA; D gene: NA; J gene: TRBJ2-1; V gene: TRBV19; CDR3 protein: CASSIRGDRNEQFF; CDR3 DNA: TGTGCCAGTAGTATCAGGGGCGATCGCAATGAGCAGTTCTTC
clone size: NA; D gene: NA; J gene: TRBJ1-2; V gene: TRBV11-2; CDR3 protein: CASSPTPNYGYTF; CDR3 DNA: TGTGCCAGCAGCCCGACACCCAACTATGGCTACACCTTC
clone size: NA; D gene: TRBD2; J gene: TRBJ2-5; V gene: TRBV29-1; CDR3 protein: CSVSSGGTQETQYF; CDR3 DNA: TGCAGCGTATCTAGCGGGGGGACCCAAGAGACCCAGTACTTC
clone size: NA; D gene: NA; J gene: TRBJ2-5; V gene: TRBV18; CDR3 protein: CASSSEGVFRETQYF; CDR3 DNA: TGTGCCAGCTCATCAGAAGGGGTATTTCGAGAGACCCAGTACTTC
clone size: NA; D gene: NA; J gene: TRBJ1-3; V gene: TRBV6-1; CDR3 protein: CASSEQGSGNTIYF; CDR3 DNA: TGTGCCAGCAGTGAACAGGGGAGTGGAAACACCATATATTTT
clone size: once; D gene: NA; J gene: TRBJ1-3; V gene: TRBV5-6; CDR3 protein: CASSFRGNTIYF; CDR3 DNA: TGTGCCAGCAGCTTTAGAGGAAACACCATATATTTT
clone size: NA; D gene: TRBD1; J gene: TRBJ1-2; V gene: TRBV3-1/TRBV3-2; CDR3 protein: CASSHGQGSGYTF; CDR3 DNA: TGTGCCAGCAGCCACGGACAGGGCAGTGGCTACACCTTC
clone size: NA; D gene: NA; J gene: TRBJ2-7; V gene: TRBV5-1; CDR3 protein: CASSLEGRANEQYF; CDR3 DNA: TGCGCCAGCAGCTTGGAGGGCAGGGCAAACGAGCAGTACTTC
clone size: NA; D gene: NA; J gene: TRBJ2-7; V gene: TRBV6-5; CDR3 protein: CASTRVREGEQYF; CDR3 DNA: TGTGCCAGCACTCGAGTGAGGGAAGGGGAGCAGTACTTC
clone size: NA; D gene: TRBD2; J gene: TRBJ2-5; V gene: TRBV5-6; CDR3 protein: CASSVGRGETQYF; CDR3 DNA: TGTGCCAGCAGCGTCGGGAGGGGAGAGACCCAGTACTTC
clone size: NA; D gene: NA; J gene: TRBJ1-6; V gene: TRBV27; CDR3 protein: CASSLGLDNSPLHF; CDR3 DNA: TGTGCCAGCAGTTTAGGGCTTGATAATTCACCCCTCCACTTT
clone size: few; D gene: NA; J gene: TRBJ1-2; V gene: TRBV19; CDR3 protein: CASSGEGSVLRNYGYTF; CDR3 DNA: TGTGCCAGTAGTGGGGAGGGCTCAGTTCTGCGCAACTATGGCTACACCTTC
clone size: NA; D gene: TRBD1; J gene: TRBJ2-5; V gene: TRBV18; CDR3 protein: CASSTGGPRETQYF; CDR3 DNA: TGTGCCAGCTCAACAGGGGGCCCGCGAGAGACCCAGTACTTC